This T cell receptor beta chain is from a study of siplizumab effects on memory and regulatory T cells. Study conclusions and caveats: Of the proliferating CD4+ or CD8+ clones, roughly 75-96% lacked a naive or memory phenotype that could be assigned. The study found naive T cells seemingly more diverse than memory cells and seemingly major alloresponse contributors. Proof of suppressive function in proliferating Tregs from siplizumab cultures was not established.

Data came from immunoSEQ multiplex PCR; TCRdb stores just in-frame clones and leaves some out. Of around 110,000 clones in the sample, roughly 94% were seen once. A remark on this clone: The antigen is not known.

The CDR3 runs 16 residues. Looked up from germline, CDR1 is SGHTA and CDR2 is FQGNSA. V lost 1 base and J 2 bases, leaving 9 bases between the germline ends. The receptor was derived from a human donor in good health. The chain has TRBV7-2 and TRBJ2-6, with D perhaps matching TRBD1 (6 bases). Sequencing was carried out using non-Treg CD4+ T cells sorted from blood. This chain's CDR3 is CASSLEAGAGANVLTF. CDR3 coding DNA: TGTGCCAGCAGCTTAGAGGCAGGGGCTGGGGCCAACGTCCTGACTTTC.